The rows below give T cell receptor beta chains drawn from one sample of a study of T cell responses to AZD1222 COVID-19 vaccine. Measured with immunoSEQ multiplex PCR; TCRdb has only the in-frame clones, and not every one. The sample lists tens of thousands of clones; roughly nine tenths were seen once. This specimen consisted of peripheral blood, obtained on day 0 of MenACWY control vaccination. These receptors were obtained from an adult in good health. CDR3s include the opening cysteine and the closing phenylalanine or tryptophan. The order of the fields is V gene, clone size, J gene, D gene, CDR3 DNA, CDR3 protein. D genes are given only for firm matches. The size entry is marked missing in some rows and otherwise reads once, few, many or a size class.

>TRBV11-3|few|TRBJ1-2|TRBD1
TGTGCCAGCAGTTTCACAGGGGGCGCTCAGGGCTACACCTTC
CASSFTGGAQGYTF
>TRBV18|.|TRBJ1-6|.
TGTGCCAGCTCAGAGTATAAGGGAGATTCACCCCTCCACTTT
CASSEYKGDSPLHF
>TRBV7-3|.|TRBJ1-2|TRBD1
TGTGCCAGCAGCCGTCCCGGGACAGGCAGCCGCTCTATGGGCTACACCTTC
CASSRPGTGSRSMGYTF
>TRBV7-9|.|TRBJ2-3|.
TGTGCCAGCAGCTCCGGACGGACAGATACGCAGTATTTT
CASSSGRTDTQYF
>TRBV28|.|TRBJ2-1|.
TGTGCCAGCAGTTTAGTCGGCTGGGGAAGGGTGTCGGGTTACAATGAGCAGTTCTTC
CASSLVGWGRVSGYNEQFF
>TRBV24-1|once|TRBJ2-2|.
TGTGCCACCAGTGACCATGCCCGGGGTAACACCGGGGAGCTGTTTTTT
CATSDHARGNTGELFF
>TRBV4-3|.|TRBJ2-3|TRBD1
TGCGCCAGCAGCCAAGATCCAGGGGGCGAGGCAGATACGCAGTATTTT
CASSQDPGGEADTQYF
>TRBV19|.|TRBJ1-5|.
TGTGCCAGTAGTATACCCAACCATAGCAATCAGCCCCAGCATTTT
CASSIPNHSNQPQHF
>TRBV6-6|.|TRBJ2-5|TRBD2
TGTGCCAGCAGTTACGGCGGGAGTCAAGAGACCCAGTACTTC
CASSYGGSQETQYF
>TRBV9|.|TRBJ1-5|TRBD1
TGTGCCAGCAGCCTGGGACAGGGGGTGGGTCAGCCCCAGCATTTT
CASSLGQGVGQPQHF
>TRBV5-4|.|TRBJ2-7|.
TGTGCCAGCAGTCGGGGGACTGTGCAGGGGTCGTTACAGTACTTC
CASSRGTVQGSLQYF
>TRBV12-3/TRBV12-4|.|TRBJ1-2|.
TGTGCCAGCAAACCACCGGGGGTTTATGGCTACACCTTC
CASKPPGVYGYTF
>TRBV7-9|.|TRBJ2-3|TRBD2
TGTGCCAGCAGCTTCCGATTAGCGGGGCCCCGAGGAGATACGCAGTATTTT
CASSFRLAGPRGDTQYF
>TRBV15|.|TRBJ2-7|.
TGTGCCACCAGCAGAGATCAGGGAAGCTCCTACGAGCAGTACTTC
CATSRDQGSSYEQYF
>TRBV4-3|once|TRBJ2-7|.
TGCGCCAGCAGCCAAGATCTCGACTACGAGCAGTACTTC
CASSQDLDYEQYF
>TRBV7-7|.|TRBJ2-2|TRBD2
TGTGCCAGCAGCCGCGCGGGGGGTAATACCGGGGAGCTGTTTTTT
CASSRAGGNTGELFF
>TRBV3-1/TRBV3-2|.|TRBJ2-2|TRBD1
TGTGCCAGCGCAGTGTCACAGGGGCGGGACACCGGGGAGCTGTTTTTT
CASAVSQGRDTGELFF